This is a list of T cell receptor beta chains from one sample in a study of molecular identifiers for immune sequencing clone quantification. Each CDR3 protein is one row after TCRdb ran MiXCR on the PCR reads. The repertoire holds about 36,000 distinct CDR3 sequences, with about 18% as singletons. Sequenced: naive CD8+ T cells from blood, with Jurkat cell RNA spiked in. These receptors originate from a human donor in good health. Some libraries in this study had Jurkat cell RNA spiked in. CDR3s include the opening cysteine and the closing phenylalanine or tryptophan. A D gene is named only where the DNA matches it firmly. Not all rows give a size; the values are once, few, many and, for expanded clones, a class.

clone_size: many
v_call: TRBV7-9
d_call: TRBD2
j_call: TRBJ2-1
cdr3_aa: CASSQTSGRGNEQFF
cdr3_nt: TGTGCCAGCAGTCAGACTAGCGGGAGGGGTAATGAGCAGTTCTTC

clone_size: many
v_call: TRBV7-2
d_call: .
j_call: TRBJ2-3
cdr3_aa: CASSSLGDTQYF
cdr3_nt: TGTGCCAGCAGCTCCCTCGGAGATACGCAGTATTTT

clone_size: many
v_call: TRBV5-1
d_call: .
j_call: TRBJ1-5
cdr3_aa: CASSLADSNQPQHF
cdr3_nt: TGCGCCAGCAGCTTAGCGGACAGCAATCAGCCCCAGCATTTT

clone_size: few
v_call: TRBV29-1
d_call: TRBD1
j_call: TRBJ1-3
cdr3_aa: CSVPGQESGNTIYF
cdr3_nt: TGCAGCGTCCCGGGACAGGAGTCTGGAAACACCATATATTTT

clone_size: .
v_call: TRBV20-1
d_call: TRBD2
j_call: TRBJ2-2
cdr3_aa: CSARDLAGPNTGELFF
cdr3_nt: TGCAGTGCTAGAGATTTAGCGGGACCGAACACCGGGGAGCTGTTTTTT

clone_size: .
v_call: TRBV11-2
d_call: .
j_call: TRBJ2-3
cdr3_aa: CASSPGGSMADTQYF
cdr3_nt: TGTGCCAGCAGCCCCGGAGGTTCAATGGCAGATACGCAGTATTTT

clone_size: many
v_call: TRBV28
d_call: .
j_call: TRBJ2-1
cdr3_aa: CASSSPSRHGSERYEQFF
cdr3_nt: TGTGCCAGCAGTTCCCCCTCCCGACACGGCAGTGAGCGTTATGAGCAGTTCTTC

clone_size: many
v_call: TRBV11-2
d_call: .
j_call: TRBJ2-1
cdr3_aa: CASSLDPGTWRDGDLYHNEQFF
cdr3_nt: TGTGCCAGCAGCTTAGATCCAGGGACATGGCGGGATGGCGACCTATACCACAATGAGCAGTTCTTC

clone_size: .
v_call: TRBV7-9
d_call: .
j_call: TRBJ2-2
cdr3_aa: CASSLVGLNTGELFF
cdr3_nt: TGTGCCAGCAGCTTAGTAGGGCTGAACACCGGGGAGCTGTTTTTT

clone_size: few
v_call: TRBV4-2
d_call: TRBD1
j_call: TRBJ1-5
cdr3_aa: CASSLKGGQGVQPQHF
cdr3_nt: TGTGCCAGCAGCCTCAAGGGGGGGCAGGGGGTCCAGCCCCAGCATTTT

clone_size: many
v_call: TRBV7-9
d_call: .
j_call: TRBJ2-7
cdr3_aa: CASSARQITYEQYF
cdr3_nt: TGTGCCAGCAGCGCAAGACAGATCACCTACGAGCAGTACTTC

clone_size: many
v_call: TRBV4-3
d_call: TRBD1
j_call: TRBJ2-7
cdr3_aa: CASSQVQGAREQYF
cdr3_nt: TGCGCCAGCAGCCAAGTCCAGGGGGCGAGGGAGCAGTACTTC

clone_size: many
v_call: TRBV6-6
d_call: TRBD1
j_call: TRBJ2-1
cdr3_aa: CASSSIIRMTGPSSYNEQFF
cdr3_nt: TGTGCCAGCAGTTCCATCATTCGAATGACAGGGCCTAGCTCCTACAATGAGCAGTTCTTC

clone_size: many
v_call: TRBV4-3
d_call: .
j_call: TRBJ2-1
cdr3_aa: CASSQGRGEQFF
cdr3_nt: TGCGCCAGCAGCCAAGGACGCGGTGAGCAGTTCTTC

clone_size: .
v_call: TRBV19
d_call: .
j_call: TRBJ2-7
cdr3_aa: CASSIFDGGQRGEQYF
cdr3_nt: TGTGCCAGTAGTATTTTTGACGGAGGGCAGAGGGGCGAGCAGTACTTC

clone_size: few
v_call: TRBV6-5
d_call: .
j_call: TRBJ2-7
cdr3_aa: CASSYLQGYEQYF
cdr3_nt: TGTGCCAGCAGTTACCTACAGGGCTACGAGCAGTACTTC

clone_size: .
v_call: TRBV5-6
d_call: TRBD1
j_call: TRBJ1-6
cdr3_aa: CASSLGDRGNSPLHF
cdr3_nt: TGTGCCAGCAGCTTGGGGGACAGGGGGAATTCACCCCTCCACTTT

clone_size: many
v_call: TRBV9
d_call: TRBD1
j_call: TRBJ2-1
cdr3_aa: CASSTSGTGIDEQFF
cdr3_nt: TGTGCCAGCAGCACATCCGGGACAGGTATCGATGAGCAGTTCTTC

clone_size: many
v_call: TRBV9
d_call: .
j_call: TRBJ2-7
cdr3_aa: CASSVAASASYEQYF
cdr3_nt: TGTGCCAGCAGCGTAGCTGCTAGCGCCTCCTACGAGCAGTACTTC

clone_size: many
v_call: TRBV12-5
d_call: .
j_call: TRBJ2-1
cdr3_aa: CASGIYNEQFF
cdr3_nt: TGTGCTAGTGGCATCTACAATGAGCAGTTCTTC

clone_size: medium-sized
v_call: TRBV14
d_call: TRBD2
j_call: TRBJ2-1
cdr3_aa: CASSQDRGREYEQFF
cdr3_nt: TGTGCCAGCAGCCAAGATCGCGGGAGGGAATATGAGCAGTTCTTC

clone_size: few
v_call: TRBV6-2/TRBV6-3
d_call: TRBD1
j_call: TRBJ1-5
cdr3_aa: CASSYGQGVQPQHF
cdr3_nt: TGTGCCAGCAGTTACGGACAGGGAGTTCAGCCCCAGCATTTT

clone_size: many
v_call: TRBV7-2
d_call: TRBD2
j_call: TRBJ2-3
cdr3_aa: CASSFSWLAGGTDTQYF
cdr3_nt: TGTGCCAGCAGCTTTTCGTGGCTAGCGGGAGGAACAGATACGCAGTATTTT

clone_size: many
v_call: TRBV4-2
d_call: .
j_call: TRBJ1-6
cdr3_aa: CASSQDHGQSSYNSPLHF
cdr3_nt: TGTGCCAGCAGCCAAGATCACGGCCAAAGCTCCTATAATTCACCCCTCCACTTT

clone_size: .
v_call: TRBV6-2/TRBV6-3
d_call: .
j_call: TRBJ1-4
cdr3_aa: CASRDSWNEKLFF
cdr3_nt: TGTGCCAGCCGAGACAGTTGGAATGAAAAACTGTTTTTT

clone_size: medium-sized
v_call: TRBV12-3/TRBV12-4
d_call: .
j_call: TRBJ2-7
cdr3_aa: CASSNPSRVQYF
cdr3_nt: TGTGCCAGCAGCAACCCTAGCAGGGTGCAGTACTTC

clone_size: many
v_call: TRBV9
d_call: TRBD2
j_call: TRBJ2-7
cdr3_aa: CASSVLGAGGPEEQYF
cdr3_nt: TGTGCCAGCAGCGTACTTGGGGCGGGAGGGCCAGAGGAGCAGTACTTC

clone_size: .
v_call: TRBV2
d_call: .
j_call: TRBJ2-7
cdr3_aa: CASSEGGPGDYEQYF
cdr3_nt: TGTGCCAGCAGTGAAGGTGGCCCAGGGGACTACGAGCAGTACTTC